This TCR beta chain stems from a study of CD8 T cells in acute hepatitis C reinfection (TCRdb year 2021). Some background on the complete study: The study profiled the TCRbeta repertoire of CD8+ T cells specific for the HCV NS3-1073 epitope during acute infection and after viral clearance. Paired acute and follow-up samples were contributed by four spontaneous resolvers. Paper-wide results and their limitations: Over ten public clonotypes were identified irrespective of outcome, and one of the public clonotypes used V04-02/J02-02. CDR3 sequences shared with other epitopes were rare, and differing sequencing approaches may have limited exact matching. NS3-1073 specific cells were too rare to sort in chronically infected subjects, so no follow-up repertoires exist for those subjects. Diversity in the NS3-1073 specific repertoires was high, and no significant differences in diversity emerged among acute resolver, follow-up resolver and acute chronic samples. Only the TCRbeta chain was sequenced in bulk, so alphabeta pairing of public clonotypes could not be determined.

Comments on this clone: Its target antigen remains unknown. Base qualities are not at hand, and no much larger clone is one base apart.

Explained via the paper, the time point label denotes: naive CD8 control sorted from an acute-time-point sample. Enrolled in the Montreal Hepatitis C Cohort (HEPCO) in Canada, the donors were people who inject drugs, and these donors were followed every 3 months. Acute primary HCV infection was defined as a positive HCV RNA or antibody test that came after a negative test within the prior 24 weeks. Surface staining used CD3, CD8 and CD45RO antibodies, with an aqua fixable dye to exclude dead cells. The cohort additionally had five to seven subjects who developed chronic infection, which was defined as HCV RNA positivity at 24 weeks. From thawed, previously cryostored peripheral blood mononuclear cells, CD8+ T cells were purified through negative selection performed by means of the MACS CD8+ T cell Isolation Kit. A BD FACSAria II cell sorter was used for cell sorting. The FACS-sorted cells had their genomic DNA extracted, and the commercial immunoSEQ service was used to sequence the TCRbeta chains. Per the authors' processing: Repertoire data were analyzed with ImmunoSEQ Analyzer software v3.0 and R v3.5.1. Sequences containing stop codons or out-of-frame rearrangements were removed, so only productive rearrangements were analyzed. Simpson diversity, Shannon entropy, CDR3 length and nucleotide addition metrics were supplied by the sequencing provider. Clonotypes were grouped by frequency into dominant, sub-dominant, low or lowest abundance categories, and clonotypes below 0.1% were left out of most analyses. Any CDR3 amino acid clonotype present in at least two subjects at a cumulative frequency of at least 0.5% was labeled public. In its TCRdb copy, this immuneACCESS table keeps in-frame sequences only and misses some clones. Where compared with another copy, unresolved V genes explain less than half of these, and the others have no known cause. V and J calls and clone size come straight from that table; D and trimming were deduced from the DNA. The sample data list tens of thousands of clones, and around nine tenths of these were observed just once. In total, the top ten clones hold 0.4% to 0.6% of the sample.

Input material: naive CD8+ T cells from PBMCs. The cell subset or site tag for this specimen amounts to: sorted total naive CD45RO-negative CD8+ T cells. The TCR originated in a man aged 25-45 years with chronic hepatitis C.

The CDR3 protein sequence reads: CASSYSSGAGTDTQYF. In nucleotide form, the sequence is TGTGCCAGCAGTTACTCTTCCGGGGCTGGCACAGATACGCAGTATTTT. The rearranged chain carries TRBV6-5 and TRBJ2-3; the D element could tentatively be TRBD1 or TRBD2, as 5 bases agree for each. The junction shows trimming of 0 bases on V and 1 base on J, plus 11 bases between the germline ends. From the cysteine up to the phenylalanine, the CDR3 has a length of 16 residues. The entry retains the CDR3 DNA only, 48 bases that are in frame from base 1. The germline V gene encodes CDR1 MNHEY and CDR2 SVGAGI.